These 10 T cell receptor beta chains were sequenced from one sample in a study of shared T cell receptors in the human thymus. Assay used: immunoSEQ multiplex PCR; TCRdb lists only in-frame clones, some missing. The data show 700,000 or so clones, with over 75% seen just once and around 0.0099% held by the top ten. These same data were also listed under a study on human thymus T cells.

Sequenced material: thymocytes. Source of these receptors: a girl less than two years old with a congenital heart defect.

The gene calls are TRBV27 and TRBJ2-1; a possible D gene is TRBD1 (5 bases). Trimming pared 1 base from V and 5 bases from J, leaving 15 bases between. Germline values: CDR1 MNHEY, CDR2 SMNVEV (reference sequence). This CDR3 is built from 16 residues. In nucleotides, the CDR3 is TGTGCCAGCAGTTTATTTATGTGGGGCCAAAACAATGAGCAGTTCTTC. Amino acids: CASSLFMWGQNNEQFF.

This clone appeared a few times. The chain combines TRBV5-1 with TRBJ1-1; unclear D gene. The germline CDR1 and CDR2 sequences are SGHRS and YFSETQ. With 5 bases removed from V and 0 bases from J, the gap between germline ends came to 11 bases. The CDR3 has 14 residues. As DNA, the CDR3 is TGCGCCAGCAGGGATGACAAGGTGAACACTGAAGCTTTCTTT. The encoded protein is CASRDDKVNTEAFF.

CDR3: CASSLGRDSYEQYF. CDR3 sequence (DNA): TGTGCCAGCAGTTTAGGGCGGGACTCCTACGAGCAGTACTTC. This chain joins TRBV27 and TRBJ2-7; D may be TRBD2 (6 bases). Per germline, CDR1 MNHEY and CDR2 SMNVEV (reference sequence). Deletions cut 2 bases from V and 0 bases from J, with 8 bases between. The CDR3 consists of 14 residues.

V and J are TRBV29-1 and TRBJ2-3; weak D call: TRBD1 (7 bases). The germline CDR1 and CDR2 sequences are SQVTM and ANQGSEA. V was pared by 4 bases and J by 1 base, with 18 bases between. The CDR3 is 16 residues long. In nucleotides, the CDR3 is TGCAGCGTTGGAGGGCAGGGGGAGGAGGGCACAGATACGCAGTATTTT. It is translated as CSVGGQGEEGTDTQYF.

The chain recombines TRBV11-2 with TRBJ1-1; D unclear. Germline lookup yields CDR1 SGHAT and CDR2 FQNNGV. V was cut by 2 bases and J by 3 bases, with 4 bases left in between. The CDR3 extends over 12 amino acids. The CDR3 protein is CASSLKHTEAFF. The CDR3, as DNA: TGTGCCAGCAGCTTAAAGCACACTGAAGCTTTCTTT.

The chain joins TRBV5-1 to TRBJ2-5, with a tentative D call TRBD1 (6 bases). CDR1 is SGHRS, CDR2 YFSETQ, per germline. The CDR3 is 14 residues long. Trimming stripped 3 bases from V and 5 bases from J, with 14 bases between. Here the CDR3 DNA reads TGCGCCAGCAGCTATGGGGGCGTTGAGGAGACCCAGTACTTC. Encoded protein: CASSYGGVEETQYF. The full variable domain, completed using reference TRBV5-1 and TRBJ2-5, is KAGVTQTPRYLIKTRGQQVTLSCSPISGHRSVSWYQQTPGQGLQFLFEYFSETQRNKGNFPGRFSGRQFSNSRSEMNVSTLELGDSALYLCASSYGGVEETQYFGPGTRLLVL.

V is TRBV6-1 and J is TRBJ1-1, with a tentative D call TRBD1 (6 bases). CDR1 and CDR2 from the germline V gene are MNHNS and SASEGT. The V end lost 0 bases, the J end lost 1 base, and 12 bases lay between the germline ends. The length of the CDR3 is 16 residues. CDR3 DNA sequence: TGTGCCAGCAGTGAAGCTGGGGACACCTGGAACACTGAAGCTTTCTTT. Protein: CASSEAGDTWNTEAFF.

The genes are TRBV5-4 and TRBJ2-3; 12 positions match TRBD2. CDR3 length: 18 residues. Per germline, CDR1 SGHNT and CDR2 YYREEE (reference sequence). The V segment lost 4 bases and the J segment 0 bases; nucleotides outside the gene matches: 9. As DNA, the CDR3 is TGTGCCAGCAGCCCACCACGACTAGCGGGGGAAAGCACAGATACGCAGTATTTT. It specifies CASSPPRLAGESTDTQYF.

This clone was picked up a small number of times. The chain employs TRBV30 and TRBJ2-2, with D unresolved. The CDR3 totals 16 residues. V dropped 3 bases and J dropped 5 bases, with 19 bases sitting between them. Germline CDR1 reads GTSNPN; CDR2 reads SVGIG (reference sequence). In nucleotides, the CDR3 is TGTGCCTGGAGCGCCTCCCAGAGACATCCTACCGGGGAGCTGTTTTTT. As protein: CAWSASQRHPTGELFF. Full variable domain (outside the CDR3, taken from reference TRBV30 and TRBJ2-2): SQTIHQWPATLVQPVGSPLSLECTVEGTSNPNLYWYRQAAGRGLQLLFYSVGIGQISSEVPQNLSASRPQDRQFILSSKKLLLSDSGFYLCAWSASQRHPTGELFFGEGSRLTVL.

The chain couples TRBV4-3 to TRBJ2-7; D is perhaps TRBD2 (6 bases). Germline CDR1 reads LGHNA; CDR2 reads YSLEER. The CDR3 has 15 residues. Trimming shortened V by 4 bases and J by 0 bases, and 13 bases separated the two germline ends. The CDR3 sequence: CASSPRDSRSYEQYF. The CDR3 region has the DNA TGCGCCAGCAGCCCCCGGGACTCGCGCTCCTACGAGCAGTACTTC.